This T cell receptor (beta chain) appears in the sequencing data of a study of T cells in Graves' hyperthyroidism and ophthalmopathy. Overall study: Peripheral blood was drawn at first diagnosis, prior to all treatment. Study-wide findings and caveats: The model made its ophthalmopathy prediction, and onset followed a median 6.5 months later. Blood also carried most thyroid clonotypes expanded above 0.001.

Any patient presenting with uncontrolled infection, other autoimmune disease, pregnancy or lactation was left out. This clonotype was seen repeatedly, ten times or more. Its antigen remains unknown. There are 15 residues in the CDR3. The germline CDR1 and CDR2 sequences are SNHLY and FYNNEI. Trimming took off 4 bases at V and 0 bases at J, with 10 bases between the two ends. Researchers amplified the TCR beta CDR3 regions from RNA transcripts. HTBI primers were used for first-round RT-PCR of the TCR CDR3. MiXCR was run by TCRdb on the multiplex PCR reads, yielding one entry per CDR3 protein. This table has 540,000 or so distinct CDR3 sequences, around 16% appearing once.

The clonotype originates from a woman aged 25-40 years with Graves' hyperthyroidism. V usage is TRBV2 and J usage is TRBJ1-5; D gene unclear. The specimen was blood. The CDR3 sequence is CASSVPQYSNQPQHF. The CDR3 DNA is TGTGCCAGCAGTGTTCCACAGTATAGCAATCAGCCCCAGCATTTT. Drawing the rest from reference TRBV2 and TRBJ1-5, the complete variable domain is EPEVTQTPSHQVTQMGQEVILRCVPISNHLYFYWYRQILGQKVEFLVSFYNNEISEKSEIFDDQFSVERPDGSNFTLKIRSTKLEDSAMYFCASSVPQYSNQPQHFGDGTRLSIL.